This section outlines one T cell receptor (beta chain) sequence together with its context. Its antigen has not been determined. No much larger clonotype is one base removed from it; base qualities were not supplied. The CDR3, from cysteine to phenylalanine, totals 16 residues. Just the 48-base CDR3 DNA is kept, in frame starting at base 1. From a lookup of the germline V gene, CDR1 and CDR2 are SNHLY and FYNNEI. Relative to germline, V is missing 2 bases and J is missing 1 base, with 7 bases of the junction outside any gene match. The immunoSEQ Assay, a bias-controlled multiplex PCR, was used to amplify TCRbeta CDR3 regions from genomic DNA. The authors' pipeline ran thus. The number of nucleated cells in each sample was estimated by amplification of reference gene primers within the assay. To quantify the absolute abundance of each unique TCRbeta CDR3 rearrangement, sequence reads were collapsed and filtered. For each sample, productive Simpson clonality was calculated by taking the square root of Simpson's diversity index across productive rearrangements. The table was pulled from immuneACCESS by TCRdb, which kept in-frame rearrangements only. Such tables lose some clones; where checked, under half of the loss comes from unresolved V genes, and the rest has no known cause. The V and J calls and the clone size are those of that table, but D and trimming were determined from the DNA. Present in this sample are over 150,000 clones, roughly four fifths of which were seen just once. About 8.3% of the sample belongs to the ten largest clones.

These data originate in a study of blood T cell repertoires in COVID-19 (dated by TCRdb to 2020 to 2021). For context, the study as a whole: The collaborator samples originated in the United States, Italy and Spain and spanned the acute and convalescent phases of COVID-19. The repertoires were released in a freely available public database intended as a resource for research on the immune response to SARS-CoV-2. The material from the prospective study consisted of cDNA or gDNA derived from T cells, B-cell-depleted T cells, or PBMCs. HLA class I and class II types, where available, came from metadata supplied by the sample provider rather than from assay-based typing. Subjects who had been exposed to COVID-19, were actively infected with it, or had recovered from it provided the deeply sampled blood TCRbeta repertoires that made up the dataset. The samples were drawn from the first 160 participants of the ongoing ImmuneRACE study and from about 1,200 subjects provided by 6 global collaborators. The sample metadata nearly always contained a de-identified subject ID, COVID-19 status, age in years and sex.

One collaborating source in Seattle enrolled patients during active infection and followed them longitudinally through the course of disease. Whole blood was collected in K2EDTA tubes by collaborating institutions according to the institutions' own protocols. For TCRbeta analysis, collaborators shipped samples in one of three forms: frozen whole blood, isolated PBMCs, or DNA extracted from either of those sample types. General findings and caveats noted by the study authors: The amount of clinical and demographic metadata varied by source and participant and was provided uncurated.

This receptor was taken from a woman in her 70s with COVID-19, enrolled during active disease. The chain is assembled from TRBV2 and TRBJ1-1, with TRBD1 identical over 7 junction bases. The sequencing sample was made of peripheral blood. Here is the DNA: TGTGCCAGCAGTGAACCGACAGGGAAACGGAACACTGAAGCTTTCTTT. This yields the protein CASSEPTGKRNTEAFF.